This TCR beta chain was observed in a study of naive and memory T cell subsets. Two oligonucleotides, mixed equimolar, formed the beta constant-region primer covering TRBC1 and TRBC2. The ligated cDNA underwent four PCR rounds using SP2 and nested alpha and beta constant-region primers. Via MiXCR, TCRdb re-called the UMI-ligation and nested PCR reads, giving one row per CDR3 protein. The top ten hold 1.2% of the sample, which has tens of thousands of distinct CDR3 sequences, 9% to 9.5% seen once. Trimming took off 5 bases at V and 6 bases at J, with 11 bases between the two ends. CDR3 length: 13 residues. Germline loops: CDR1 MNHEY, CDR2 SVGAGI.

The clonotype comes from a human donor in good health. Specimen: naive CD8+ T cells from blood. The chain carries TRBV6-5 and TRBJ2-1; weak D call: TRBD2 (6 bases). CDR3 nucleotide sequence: TGTGCCAGCAGTACGGGGCGGGGCAATGAGCAGTTCTTC. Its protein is CASSTGRGNEQFF.